This TCR beta chain was sequenced during a study of CD8 T cells in Susac syndrome. High-throughput TCR beta sequencing covered peripheral CD8+ and CD4+ T cells. Control patients had untreated stable or active relapsing-remitting multiple sclerosis by revised McDonald criteria. TEMRA cells were FACS-enriched, and CD8+ and CD4+ T cells were isolated negatively. V was trimmed by 5 bases and J by 0 bases, leaving 8 bases between them. The CDR3 covers 13 residues. CDR1 and CDR2 from the germline V gene are SNHLY and FYNNEI. With random hexamers, 0.5 to 1 ug RNA was reverse transcribed. The CDR3 of TCR beta was amplified by immunoSEQ multiplex PCR across 54 Vbeta and 13 Jbeta. TCRdb re-called the immunoSEQ multiplex PCR reads with MiXCR, one entry per CDR3 protein. This sample has a few hundred thousand distinct CDR3 sequences, with roughly 90% found just once. This clonotype has only a few counts.

Sequences were obtained from CD8+ T cells from PBMCs. The V and J genes are TRBV2 and TRBJ2-7; D is perhaps TRBD1 (5 bases). The source of this sequence is a human donor with multiple sclerosis. The CDR3 region is CASSTGSSYEQYF. The CDR3 DNA reads as TGTGCCAGCAGTACAGGAAGCTCCTACGAGCAGTACTTC. The full variable domain, completed using reference TRBV2 and TRBJ2-7, is EPEVTQTPSHQVTQMGQEVILRCVPISNHLYFYWYRQILGQKVEFLVSFYNNEISEKSEIFDDQFSVERPDGSNFTLKIRSTKLEDSAMYFCASSTGSSYEQYFGPGTRLTVT.